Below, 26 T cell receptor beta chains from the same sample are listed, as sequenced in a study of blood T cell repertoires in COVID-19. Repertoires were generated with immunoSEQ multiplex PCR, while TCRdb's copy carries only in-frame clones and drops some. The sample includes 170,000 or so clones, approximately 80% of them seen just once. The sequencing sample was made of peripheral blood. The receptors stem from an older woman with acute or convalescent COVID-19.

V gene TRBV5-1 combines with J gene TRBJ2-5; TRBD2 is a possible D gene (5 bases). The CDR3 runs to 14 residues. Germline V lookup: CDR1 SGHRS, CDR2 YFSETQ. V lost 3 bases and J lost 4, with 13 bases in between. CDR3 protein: CASSSPGSGETQYF. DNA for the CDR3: TGCGCCAGCAGCTCCCCCGGCAGCGGAGAGACCCAGTACTTC.

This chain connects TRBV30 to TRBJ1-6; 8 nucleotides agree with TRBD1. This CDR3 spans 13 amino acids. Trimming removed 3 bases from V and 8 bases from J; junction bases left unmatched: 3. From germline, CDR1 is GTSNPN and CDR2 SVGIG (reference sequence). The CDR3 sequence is CAWRDREDSPLHF. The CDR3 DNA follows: TGTGCCTGGAGGGACAGGGAAGATTCACCCCTCCACTTT.

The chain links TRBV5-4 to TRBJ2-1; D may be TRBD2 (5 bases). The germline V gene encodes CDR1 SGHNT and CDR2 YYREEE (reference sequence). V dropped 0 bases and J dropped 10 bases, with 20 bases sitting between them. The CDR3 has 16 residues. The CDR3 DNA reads TGTGCCAGCAGCTTGGGGCCGCTAGCCCCCGGGCGGGAGCAGTTCTTC. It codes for CASSLGPLAPGREQFF.

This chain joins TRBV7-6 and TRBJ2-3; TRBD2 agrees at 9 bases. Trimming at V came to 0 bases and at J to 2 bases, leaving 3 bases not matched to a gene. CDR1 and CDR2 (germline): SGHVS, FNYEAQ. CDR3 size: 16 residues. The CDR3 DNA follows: TGTGCCAGCAGCTTAGCGCGCGGGGGGGCCACAGATACGCAGTATTTT. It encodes CASSLARGGATDTQYF. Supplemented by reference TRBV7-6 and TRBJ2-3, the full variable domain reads GAGVSQSPRYKVTKRGQDVALRCDPISGHVSLYWYRQALGQGPEFLTYFNYEAQQDKSGLPNDRFSAERPEGSISTLTIQRTEQRDSAMYRCASSLARGGATDTQYFGPGTRLTVL.

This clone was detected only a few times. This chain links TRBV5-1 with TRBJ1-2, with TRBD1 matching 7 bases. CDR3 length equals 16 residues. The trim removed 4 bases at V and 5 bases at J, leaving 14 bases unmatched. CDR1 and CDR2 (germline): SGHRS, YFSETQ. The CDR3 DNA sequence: TGCGCCAGCAGCACAACCGGGACAGCCCTCCCATATGGCTACACCTTC. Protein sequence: CASSTTGTALPYGYTF.

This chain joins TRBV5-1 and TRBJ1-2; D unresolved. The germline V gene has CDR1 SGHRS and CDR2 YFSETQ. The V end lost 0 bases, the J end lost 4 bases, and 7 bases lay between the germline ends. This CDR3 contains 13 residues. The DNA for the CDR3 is TGCGCCAGCAGCTTGGCCGGGTTCTATGGCTACACCTTC. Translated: CASSLAGFYGYTF. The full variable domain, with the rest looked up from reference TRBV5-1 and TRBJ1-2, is KAGVTQTPRYLIKTRGQQVTLSCSPISGHRSVSWYQQTPGQGLQFLFEYFSETQRNKGNFPGRFSGRQFSNSRSEMNVSTLELGDSALYLCASSLAGFYGYTFGSGTRLTVV.

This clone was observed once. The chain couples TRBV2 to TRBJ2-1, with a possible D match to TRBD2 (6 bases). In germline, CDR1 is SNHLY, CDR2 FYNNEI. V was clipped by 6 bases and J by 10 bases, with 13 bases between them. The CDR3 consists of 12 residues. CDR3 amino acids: CASSERAGEQFF. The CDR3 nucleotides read TGTGCCAGCAGCGAAAGGGCGGGGGAGCAGTTCTTC.

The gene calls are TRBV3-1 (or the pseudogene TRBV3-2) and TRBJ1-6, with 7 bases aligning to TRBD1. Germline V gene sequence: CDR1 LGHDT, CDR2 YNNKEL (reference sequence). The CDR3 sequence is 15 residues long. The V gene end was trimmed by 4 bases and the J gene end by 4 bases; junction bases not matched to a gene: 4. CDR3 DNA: TGTGCCAGCAGCCCCCCACAGGGGTATAATTCACCCCTCCACTTT. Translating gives CASSPPQGYNSPLHF.

The CDR3 reads CASSPNRGKEAQETQYF. The CDR3 region has the DNA TGTGCCAGCAGTCCAAATAGGGGGAAAGAAGCGCAAGAGACCCAGTACTTC. The rearrangement uses TRBV25-1 and TRBJ2-5; TRBD1 might be the D (6 bases). The CDR3 is 17 amino acids. CDR1 and CDR2 from the germline V gene are MGHDK and SYGVNS. Trimming pared 5 bases from V and 2 bases from J, leaving 21 bases between.

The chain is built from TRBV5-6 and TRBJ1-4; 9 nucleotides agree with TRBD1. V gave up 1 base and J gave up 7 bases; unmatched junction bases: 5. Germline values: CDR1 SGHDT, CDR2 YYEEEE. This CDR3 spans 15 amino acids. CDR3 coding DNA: TGTGCCAGCAGCTTGCGGGACAGGGCGAGTGAAAAACTGTTTTTT. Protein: CASSLRDRASEKLFF.

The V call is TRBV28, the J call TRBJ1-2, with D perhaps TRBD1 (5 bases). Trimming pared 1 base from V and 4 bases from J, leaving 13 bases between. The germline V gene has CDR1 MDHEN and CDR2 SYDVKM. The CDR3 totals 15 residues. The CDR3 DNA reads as TGTGCCAGCAGTTTATCCGCCCTCGGGGGCTATGGCTACACCTTC. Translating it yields CASSLSALGGYGYTF.

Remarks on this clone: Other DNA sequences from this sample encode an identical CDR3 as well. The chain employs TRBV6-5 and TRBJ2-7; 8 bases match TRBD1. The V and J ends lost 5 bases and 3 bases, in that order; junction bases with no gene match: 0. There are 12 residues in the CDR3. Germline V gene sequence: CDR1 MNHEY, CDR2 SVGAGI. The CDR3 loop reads CASSTGGYEQYF. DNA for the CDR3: TGTGCCAGCAGTACAGGGGGCTACGAGCAGTACTTC.

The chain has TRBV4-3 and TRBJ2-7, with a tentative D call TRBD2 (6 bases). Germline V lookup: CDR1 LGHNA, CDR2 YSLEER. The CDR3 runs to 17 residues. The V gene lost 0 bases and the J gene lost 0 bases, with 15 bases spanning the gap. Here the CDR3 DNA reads TGCGCCAGCAGCCAAGATTATGAGCGGGCGAGCTCCTACGAGCAGTACTTC. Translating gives CASSQDYERASSYEQYF.

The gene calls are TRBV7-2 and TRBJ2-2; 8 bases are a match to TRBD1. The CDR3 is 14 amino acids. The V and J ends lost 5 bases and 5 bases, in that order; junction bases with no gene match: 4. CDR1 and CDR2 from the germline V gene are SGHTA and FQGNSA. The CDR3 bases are TGTGCCAGCAGCACACGACAGGGGACCGGGGAGCTGTTTTTT. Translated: CASSTRQGTGELFF.

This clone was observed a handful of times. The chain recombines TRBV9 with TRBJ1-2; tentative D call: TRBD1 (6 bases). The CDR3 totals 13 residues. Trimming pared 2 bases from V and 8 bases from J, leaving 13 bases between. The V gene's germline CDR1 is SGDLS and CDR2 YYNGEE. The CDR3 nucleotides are TGTGCCAGCAGCGTTCGGACAGAGGGGGGCTACACCTTC. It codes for CASSVRTEGGYTF. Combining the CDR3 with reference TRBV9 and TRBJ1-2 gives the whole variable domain DSGVTQTPKHLITATGQRVTLRCSPRSGDLSVYWYQQSLDQGLQFLIQYYNGEERAKGNILERFSAQQFPDLHSELNLSSLELGDSALYFCASSVRTEGGYTFGSGTRLTVV.

As DNA, the CDR3 is TGTGCCAGCAGCTTAGAACGGGACAGAAACTATGGCTACACCTTC. This encodes CASSLERDRNYGYTF. The rearrangement joins TRBV7-2 to TRBJ1-2; TRBD1 aligns across 7 bases. Germline trimming cut 1 base from V and 2 bases from J; bases unmatched to any gene: 4. The germline V gene encodes CDR1 SGHTA and CDR2 FQGNSA. The length of the CDR3 is 15 residues.

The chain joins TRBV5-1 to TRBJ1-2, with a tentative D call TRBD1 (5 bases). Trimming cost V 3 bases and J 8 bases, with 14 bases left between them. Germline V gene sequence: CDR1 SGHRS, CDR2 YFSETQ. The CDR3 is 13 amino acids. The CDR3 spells CASSSRVNGGYTF. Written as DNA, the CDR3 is TGCGCCAGCAGCTCCAGGGTGAATGGGGGCTACACCTTC.

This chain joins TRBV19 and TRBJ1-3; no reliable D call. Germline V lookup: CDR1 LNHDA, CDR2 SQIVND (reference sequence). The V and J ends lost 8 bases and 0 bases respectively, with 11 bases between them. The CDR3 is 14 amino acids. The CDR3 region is CASGRIISGNTIYF. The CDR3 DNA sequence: TGTGCCAGTGGCAGGATAATCTCTGGAAACACCATATATTTT.

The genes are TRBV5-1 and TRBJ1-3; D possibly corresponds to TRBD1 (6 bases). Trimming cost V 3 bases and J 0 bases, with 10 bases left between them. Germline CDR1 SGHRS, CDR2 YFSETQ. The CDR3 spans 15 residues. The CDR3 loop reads CASSSTGTSGNTIYF. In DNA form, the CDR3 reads TGCGCCAGCAGCTCAACAGGGACCTCTGGAAACACCATATATTTT.

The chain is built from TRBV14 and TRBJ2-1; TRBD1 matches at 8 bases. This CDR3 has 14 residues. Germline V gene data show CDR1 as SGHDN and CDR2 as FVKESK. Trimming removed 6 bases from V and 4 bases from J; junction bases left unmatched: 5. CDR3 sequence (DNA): TGTGCCAGCAGACGACAGGGGCCTTACAATGAGCAGTTCTTC. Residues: CASRRQGPYNEQFF.

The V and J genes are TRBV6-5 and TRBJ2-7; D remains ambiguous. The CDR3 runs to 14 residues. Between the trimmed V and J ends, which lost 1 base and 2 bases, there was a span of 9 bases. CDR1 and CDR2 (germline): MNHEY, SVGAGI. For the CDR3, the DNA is TGTGCCAGCAGTTACTTAAGCCGTACCTACGAGCAGTACTTC. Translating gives CASSYLSRTYEQYF.

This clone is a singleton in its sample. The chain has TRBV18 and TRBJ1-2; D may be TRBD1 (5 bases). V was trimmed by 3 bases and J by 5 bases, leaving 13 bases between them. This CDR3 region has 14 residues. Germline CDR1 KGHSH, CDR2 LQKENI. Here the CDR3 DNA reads TGTGCCAGCTCACCGTTACAGGAGTCTTATGGCTACACCTTC. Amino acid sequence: CASSPLQESYGYTF.

The CDR3 reads CASSLVAGGLGANVLTF. The DNA of the CDR3 is TGTGCCAGCAGCTTGGTCGCGGGGGGGCTTGGGGCCAACGTCCTGACTTTC. V gene TRBV5-5 combines with J gene TRBJ2-6; TRBD2 matches 9 bases. The CDR3 extends over 17 amino acids. V shed 0 bases and J 3 bases; nucleotides not matched to a gene: 4. The germline V gene encodes CDR1 SGHKS and CDR2 YYEKEE (reference sequence). Filled out from reference TRBV5-5 and TRBJ2-6, the complete variable domain reads DAGVTQSPTHLIKTRGQQVTLRCSPISGHKSVSWYQQVLGQGPQFIFQYYEKEERGRGNFPDRFSARQFPNYSSELNVNALLLGDSALYLCASSLVAGGLGANVLTFGAGSRLTVL.

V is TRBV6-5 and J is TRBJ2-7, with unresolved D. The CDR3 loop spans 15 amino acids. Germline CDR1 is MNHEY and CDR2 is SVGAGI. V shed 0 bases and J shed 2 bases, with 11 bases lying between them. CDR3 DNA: TGTGCCAGCAGTTACTCGGCGACTCGACCCTACGAGCAGTACTTC. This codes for CASSYSATRPYEQYF.

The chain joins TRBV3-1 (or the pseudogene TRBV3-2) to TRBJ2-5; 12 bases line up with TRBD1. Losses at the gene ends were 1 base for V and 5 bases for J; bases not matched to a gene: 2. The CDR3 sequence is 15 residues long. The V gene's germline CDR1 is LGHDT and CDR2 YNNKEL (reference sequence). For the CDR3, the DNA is TGTGCCAGCAGCCAAGGCGGGACAGGGGGCGAGACCCAGTACTTC. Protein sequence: CASSQGGTGGETQYF.

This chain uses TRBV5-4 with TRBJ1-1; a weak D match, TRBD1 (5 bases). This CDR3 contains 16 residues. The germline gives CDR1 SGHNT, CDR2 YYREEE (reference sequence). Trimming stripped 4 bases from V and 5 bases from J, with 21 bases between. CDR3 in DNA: TGTGCCAGCAGCCCGGCCTCGGGGGTTCATGGGACTGAAGCTTTCTTT. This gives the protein CASSPASGVHGTEAFF.